The source of this TCR beta chain is a study of shared clonotypes between healthy human individuals. The overall study: Those who served as donors were two women and a few men between the ages of 18 and 49.

Study-level points and caveats: Among donors, sharing of clonotypes was expected to be affected by sequencing depth.

Of note for this clone: What it recognizes is unknown.

The CDR3 loop spans 14 amino acids. The V end lost 7 bases, the J end lost 1 base, and 11 bases lay between the germline ends. Germline-derived CDR1 and CDR2 are MNHNY and SVGAGI (reference sequence). Profiling relied on immunoSEQ multiplex PCR, and the TCRdb table lists in-frame clones only, not all of them. The repertoire holds about 520,000 clones, with more than 65% as singletons. This receptor was taken from a middle-aged woman in good health. Some clones in this sample may be carry-over from other donors' samples. The gene calls are TRBV6-6 and TRBJ1-3, with no clear D. Material for sequencing was PBMCs. In DNA, the CDR3 is TGTGCCAGCACCTGGACGCCTTCTGGAAACACCATATATTTT. Protein sequence: CASTWTPSGNTIYF.